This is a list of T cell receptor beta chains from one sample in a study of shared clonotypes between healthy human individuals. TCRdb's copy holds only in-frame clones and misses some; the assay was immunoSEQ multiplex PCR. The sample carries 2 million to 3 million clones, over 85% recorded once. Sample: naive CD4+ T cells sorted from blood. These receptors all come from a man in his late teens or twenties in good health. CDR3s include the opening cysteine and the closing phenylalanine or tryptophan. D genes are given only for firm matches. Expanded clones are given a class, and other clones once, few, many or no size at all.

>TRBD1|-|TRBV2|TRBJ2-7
CASGRDRLYEQYF
TGTGCCAGCGGCCGGGACAGGCTCTACGAGCAGTACTTC
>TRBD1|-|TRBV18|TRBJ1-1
CASSPQGALDTEAFF
TGTGCCAGCTCACCACAGGGGGCGCTGGACACTGAAGCTTTCTTT
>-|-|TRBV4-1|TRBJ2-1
CASSHGPRGYPYNEQFF
TGCGCCAGCAGCCACGGCCCTCGGGGTTACCCTTACAATGAGCAGTTCTTC
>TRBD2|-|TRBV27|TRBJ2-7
CASRGLAGSYEQYF
TGTGCCAGCAGGGGACTAGCGGGTTCCTACGAGCAGTACTTC
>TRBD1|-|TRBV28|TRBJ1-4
CASSFPGQGQGKLFF
TGTGCCAGCAGTTTTCCGGGACAGGGGCAGGGAAAACTGTTTTTT
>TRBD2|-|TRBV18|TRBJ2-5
CASSPRTSGEETQYF
TGTGCCAGCTCACCTCGGACTAGCGGGGAGGAGACCCAGTACTTC
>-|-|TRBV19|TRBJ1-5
CASKEAGDQPQHF
TGTGCCAGTAAGGAAGCTGGGGATCAGCCCCAGCATTTT
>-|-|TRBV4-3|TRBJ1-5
CASSQDIGQPQHF
TGCGCCAGCAGCCAAGATATCGGGCAGCCCCAGCATTTT
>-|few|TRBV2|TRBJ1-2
CASTGWDISTF
TGTGCCAGCACGGGTTGGGACATCAGCACCTTC
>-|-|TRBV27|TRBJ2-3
CASRRFSTDTQYF
TGTGCCAGCAGACGCTTTAGCACAGATACGCAGTATTTT